The source of this T cell receptor beta chain is a study of blood T cell repertoires in COVID-19. Study-wide background: Sources were T cells, B-cell-depleted T cells, or PBMCs; the material itself was cDNA or gDNA.

The authors' processing: Using reference gene primer amplification, nucleated cell counts were estimated. Produced via immunoSEQ multiplex PCR; TCRdb's table is partial and in-frame only. V and J calls and clone size come straight from that table; D and trimming were deduced from the DNA. The sample yields roughly 150,000 clones, 75% to 90% seen once. Looked up from germline, CDR1 is LNHDA and CDR2 is SQIVND (reference sequence). CDR3 length: 13 residues. V was pared by 7 bases and J by 4 bases, with 5 bases of the junction left unmatched. V and J are TRBV19 and TRBJ1-2, with 8 bases fitting TRBD1. Sequenced sample: peripheral blood. The clonotype was recovered from a man between 60 and 75 years old with acute or convalescent COVID-19. CDR3 nucleotides: TGTGCCAGTACCAGGGGGCAAGGCTATGGCTACACCTTC. Protein sequence: CASTRGQGYGYTF.